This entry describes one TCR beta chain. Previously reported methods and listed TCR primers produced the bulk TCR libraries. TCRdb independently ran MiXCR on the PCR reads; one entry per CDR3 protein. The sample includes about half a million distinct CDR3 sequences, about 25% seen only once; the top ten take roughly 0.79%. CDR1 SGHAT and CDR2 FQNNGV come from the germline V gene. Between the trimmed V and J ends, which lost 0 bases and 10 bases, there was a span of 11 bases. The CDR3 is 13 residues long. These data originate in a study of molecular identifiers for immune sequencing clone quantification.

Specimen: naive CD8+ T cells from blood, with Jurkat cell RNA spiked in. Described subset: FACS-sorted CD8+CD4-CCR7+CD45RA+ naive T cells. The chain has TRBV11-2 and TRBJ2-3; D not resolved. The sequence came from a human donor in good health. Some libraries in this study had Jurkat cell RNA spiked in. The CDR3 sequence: CASSLEKANPQYF. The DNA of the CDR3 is TGTGCCAGCAGCTTAGAAAAAGCAAATCCGCAGTATTTT.